This TCR beta chain was found in a study of T cell responses to AZD1222 COVID-19 vaccine. Study-wide results and limits: Females made up more of the donors, who were largely white British, and clonal diversity may have come out too low. Sampling captured repertoires only after the peak T cell response.

Germline V lookup: CDR1 MNHNS, CDR2 SASEGT. This CDR3 comprises 16 residues. V lost 1 base, J lost 7 bases, and 17 bases lay in between. Measured with immunoSEQ multiplex PCR; TCRdb has only the in-frame clones, and not every one. The sample carries approximately 140,000 clones, 90% to 95% recorded once. Concerning this clone itself: Its antigen is undetermined.

The material sequenced was peripheral blood, taken on day 0 of AZD1222 vaccination. V is TRBV6-1 and J is TRBJ2-1; D is perhaps TRBD1 (6 bases). The TCR comes from an adult in good health. CDR3 nucleotides: TGTGCCAGCAGTGAAGTGGCGGCAGGGGAGTCGAATGAGCAGTTCTTC. Protein sequence: CASSEVAAGESNEQFF.